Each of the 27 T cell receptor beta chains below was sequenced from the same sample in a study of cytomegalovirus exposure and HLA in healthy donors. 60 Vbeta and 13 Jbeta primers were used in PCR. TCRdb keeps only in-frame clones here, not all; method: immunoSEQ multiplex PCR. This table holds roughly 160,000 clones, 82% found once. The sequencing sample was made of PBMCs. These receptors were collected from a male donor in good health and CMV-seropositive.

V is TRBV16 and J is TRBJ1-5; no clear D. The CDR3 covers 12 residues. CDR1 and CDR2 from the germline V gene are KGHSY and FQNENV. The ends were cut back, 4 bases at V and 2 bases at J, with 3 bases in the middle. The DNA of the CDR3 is TGTGCCAGCAGCCCGGGCAATCAGCCCCAGCATTTT. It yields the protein CASSPGNQPQHF.

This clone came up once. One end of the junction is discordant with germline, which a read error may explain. This chain's CDR3 is CASSLSQSGANGLTF. The CDR3, as DNA: TGTGCCAGCAGCTTGAGTCAGTCTGGGGCCAACGGCCTGACTTTC. V usage is TRBV5-4 and J usage is TRBJ2-6, with a possible D match to TRBD1 (5 bases). The germline V gene encodes CDR1 SGHNT and CDR2 YYREEE (reference sequence). The CDR3 spans 15 residues.

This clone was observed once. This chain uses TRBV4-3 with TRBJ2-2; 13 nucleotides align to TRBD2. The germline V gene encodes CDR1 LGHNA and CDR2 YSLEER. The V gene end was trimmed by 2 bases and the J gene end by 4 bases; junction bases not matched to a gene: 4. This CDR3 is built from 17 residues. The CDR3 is CASSQSGLAGFTGELFF. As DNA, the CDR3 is TGCGCCAGCAGCCAATCGGGACTAGCGGGATTCACCGGGGAGCTGTTTTTT.

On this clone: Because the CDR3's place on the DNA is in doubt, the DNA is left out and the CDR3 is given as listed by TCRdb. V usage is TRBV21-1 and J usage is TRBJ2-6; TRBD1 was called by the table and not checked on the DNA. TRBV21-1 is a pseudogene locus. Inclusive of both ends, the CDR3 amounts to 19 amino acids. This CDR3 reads CASSPLPDRVGSGANVLTF.

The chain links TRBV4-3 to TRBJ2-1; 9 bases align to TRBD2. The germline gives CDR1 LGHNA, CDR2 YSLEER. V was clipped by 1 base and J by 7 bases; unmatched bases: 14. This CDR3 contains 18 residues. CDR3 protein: CASSQAPGGAGGSNEQFF. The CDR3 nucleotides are TGCGCCAGCAGCCAAGCCCCCGGGGGAGCGGGAGGATCGAATGAGCAGTTCTTC.

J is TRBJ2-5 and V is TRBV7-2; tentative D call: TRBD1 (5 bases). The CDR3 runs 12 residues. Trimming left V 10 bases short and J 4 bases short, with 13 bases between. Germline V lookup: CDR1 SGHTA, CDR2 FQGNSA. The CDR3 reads CATAGAGETQYF. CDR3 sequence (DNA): TGTGCCACCGCTGGGGCAGGAGAGACCCAGTACTTC.

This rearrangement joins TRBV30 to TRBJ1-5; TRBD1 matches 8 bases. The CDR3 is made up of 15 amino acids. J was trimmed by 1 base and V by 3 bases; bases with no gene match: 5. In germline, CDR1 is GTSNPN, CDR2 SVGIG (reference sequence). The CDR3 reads CAWRETGASNQPQHF. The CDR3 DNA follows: TGTGCCTGGAGGGAGACAGGGGCGAGCAATCAGCCCCAGCATTTT. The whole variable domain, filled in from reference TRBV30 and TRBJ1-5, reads SQTIHQWPATLVQPVGSPLSLECTVEGTSNPNLYWYRQAAGRGLQLLFYSVGIGQISSEVPQNLSASRPQDRQFILSSKKLLLSDSGFYLCAWRETGASNQPQHFGDGTRLSIL.

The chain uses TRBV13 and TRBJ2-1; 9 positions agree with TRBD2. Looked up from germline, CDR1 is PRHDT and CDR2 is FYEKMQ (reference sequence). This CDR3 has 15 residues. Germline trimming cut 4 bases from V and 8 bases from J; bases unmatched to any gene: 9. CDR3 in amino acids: CASSSRGGGVYEQFF. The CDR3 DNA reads TGTGCCAGCAGCTCCCGCGGCGGGGGGGTATATGAGCAGTTCTTC.

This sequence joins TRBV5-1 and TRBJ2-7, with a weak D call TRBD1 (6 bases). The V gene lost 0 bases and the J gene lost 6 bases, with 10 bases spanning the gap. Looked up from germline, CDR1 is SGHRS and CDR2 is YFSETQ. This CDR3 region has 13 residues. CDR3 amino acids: CASSLGAGVEQYF. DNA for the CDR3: TGCGCCAGCAGCTTGGGTGCAGGGGTCGAGCAGTACTTC.

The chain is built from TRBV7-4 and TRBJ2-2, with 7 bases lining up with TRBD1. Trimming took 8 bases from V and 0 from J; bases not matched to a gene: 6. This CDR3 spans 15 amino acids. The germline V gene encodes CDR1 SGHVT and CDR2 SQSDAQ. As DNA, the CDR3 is TGTGCCAGCTTCGGGCAGGGGGCGAACACCGGGGAGCTGTTTTTT. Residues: CASFGQGANTGELFF.

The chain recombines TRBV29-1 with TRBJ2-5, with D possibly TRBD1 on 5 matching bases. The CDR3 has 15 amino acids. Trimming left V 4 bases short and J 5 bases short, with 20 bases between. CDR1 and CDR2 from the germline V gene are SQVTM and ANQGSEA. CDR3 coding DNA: TGCAGCGTTGTTCGAATGGACCTAAAGGGGGAGACCCAGTACTTC. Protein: CSVVRMDLKGETQYF.

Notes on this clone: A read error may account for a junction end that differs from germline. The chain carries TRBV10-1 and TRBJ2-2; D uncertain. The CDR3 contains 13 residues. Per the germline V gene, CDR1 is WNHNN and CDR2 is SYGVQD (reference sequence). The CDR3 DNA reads TGCTCCAGCAGTGAGTCCGGGACCGGGGAGCTGTTTTTT. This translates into CSSSESGTGELFF.

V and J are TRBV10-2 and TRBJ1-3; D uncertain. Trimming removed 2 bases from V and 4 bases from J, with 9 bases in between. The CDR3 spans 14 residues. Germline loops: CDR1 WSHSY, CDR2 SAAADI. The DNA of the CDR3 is TGCGCCAGCAGTGAGCAGGCAAGAGGAAACACCATATATTTT. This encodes CASSEQARGNTIYF.

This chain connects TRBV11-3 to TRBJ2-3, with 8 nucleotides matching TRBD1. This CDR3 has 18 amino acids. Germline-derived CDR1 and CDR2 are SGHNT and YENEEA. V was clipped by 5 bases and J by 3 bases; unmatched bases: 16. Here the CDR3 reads CASSGDTRDRPGTDTQYF. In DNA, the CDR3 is TGTGCCAGCAGCGGAGATACAAGGGACAGGCCAGGAACAGATACGCAGTATTTT. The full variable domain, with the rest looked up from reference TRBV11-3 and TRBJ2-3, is EAGVVQSPRYKIIEKKQPVAFWCNPISGHNTLYWYLQNLGQGPELLIRYENEEAVDDSQLPKDRFSAERLKGVDSTLKIQPAELGDSAVYLCASSGDTRDRPGTDTQYFGPGTRLTVL.

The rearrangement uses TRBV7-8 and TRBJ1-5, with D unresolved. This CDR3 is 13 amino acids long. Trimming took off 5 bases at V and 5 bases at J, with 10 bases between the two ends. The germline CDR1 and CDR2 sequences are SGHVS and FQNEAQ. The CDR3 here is CASSPNRDQPQHF. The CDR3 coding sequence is TGTGCCAGCAGCCCCAATCGGGATCAGCCCCAGCATTTT.

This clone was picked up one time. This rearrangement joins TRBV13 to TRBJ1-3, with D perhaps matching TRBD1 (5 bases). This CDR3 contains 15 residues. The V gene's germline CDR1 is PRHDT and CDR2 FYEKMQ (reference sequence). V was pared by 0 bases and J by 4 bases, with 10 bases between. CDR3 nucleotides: TGTGCCAGCAGCTTAGGGACAGCGCCGGGAAACACCATATATTTT. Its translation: CASSLGTAPGNTIYF.

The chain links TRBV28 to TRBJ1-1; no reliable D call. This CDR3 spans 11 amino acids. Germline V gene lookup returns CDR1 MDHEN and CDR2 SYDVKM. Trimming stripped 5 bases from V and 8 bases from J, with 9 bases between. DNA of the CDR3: TGTGCCAGCAGTACAGAATCAGAAGCTTTCTTT. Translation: CASSTESEAFF.

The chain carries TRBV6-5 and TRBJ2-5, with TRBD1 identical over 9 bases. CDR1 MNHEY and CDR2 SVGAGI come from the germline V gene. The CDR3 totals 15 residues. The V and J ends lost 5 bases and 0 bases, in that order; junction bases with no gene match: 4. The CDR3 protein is CASSPRDRDQETQYF. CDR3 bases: TGTGCCAGCAGTCCGCGGGACAGGGACCAAGAGACCCAGTACTTC.

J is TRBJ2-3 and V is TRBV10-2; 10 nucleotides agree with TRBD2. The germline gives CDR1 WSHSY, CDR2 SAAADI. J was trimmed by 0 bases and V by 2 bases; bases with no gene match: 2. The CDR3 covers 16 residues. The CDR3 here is CASSEGLAVSTDTQYF. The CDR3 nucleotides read TGCGCCAGCAGTGAGGGACTAGCGGTTAGCACAGATACGCAGTATTTT.

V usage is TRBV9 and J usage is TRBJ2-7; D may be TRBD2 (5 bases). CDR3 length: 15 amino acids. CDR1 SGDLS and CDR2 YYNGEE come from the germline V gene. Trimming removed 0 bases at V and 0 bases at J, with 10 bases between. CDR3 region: CASSVGIASSYEQYF. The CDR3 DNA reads TGTGCCAGCAGCGTAGGGATAGCGAGCTCCTACGAGCAGTACTTC.

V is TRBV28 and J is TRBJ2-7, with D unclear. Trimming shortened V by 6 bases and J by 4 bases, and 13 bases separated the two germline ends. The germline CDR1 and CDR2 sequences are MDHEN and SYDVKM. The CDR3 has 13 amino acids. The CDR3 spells CASRDADTYEQYF. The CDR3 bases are TGTGCCAGCAGGGATGCCGACACTTACGAGCAGTACTTC.

CDR3 in amino acids: CASGTPPFTDTQYF. The CDR3 DNA sequence: TGTGCCAGCGGGACTCCACCTTTCACAGATACGCAGTATTTT. The V gene is TRBV19, the J gene TRBJ2-3; maybe TRBD2 (6 bases). With 9 bases removed from V and 2 bases from J, the gap between germline ends came to 15 bases. This CDR3 contains 14 residues. Germline lookup yields CDR1 LNHDA and CDR2 SQIVND (reference sequence).

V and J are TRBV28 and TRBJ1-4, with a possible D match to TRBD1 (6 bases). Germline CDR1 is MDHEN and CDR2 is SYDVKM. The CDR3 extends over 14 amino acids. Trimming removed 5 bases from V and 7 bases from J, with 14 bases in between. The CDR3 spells CASSQQGYREKLFF. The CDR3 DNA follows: TGTGCCAGCAGTCAACAGGGTTATCGTGAAAAACTGTTTTTT.

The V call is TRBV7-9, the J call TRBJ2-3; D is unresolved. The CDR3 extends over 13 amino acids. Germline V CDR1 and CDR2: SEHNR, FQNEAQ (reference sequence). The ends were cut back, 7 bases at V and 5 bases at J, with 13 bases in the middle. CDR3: CASTPIVRDTQYF. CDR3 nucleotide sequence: TGTGCCAGCACCCCTATAGTAAGAGATACGCAGTATTTT.

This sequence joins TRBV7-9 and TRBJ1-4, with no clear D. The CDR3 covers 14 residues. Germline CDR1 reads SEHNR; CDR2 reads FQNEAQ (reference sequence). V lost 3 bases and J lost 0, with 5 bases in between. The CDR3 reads CASSLRSTNEKLFF. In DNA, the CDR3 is TGTGCCAGCAGCTTGCGGTCAACTAATGAAAAACTGTTTTTT.

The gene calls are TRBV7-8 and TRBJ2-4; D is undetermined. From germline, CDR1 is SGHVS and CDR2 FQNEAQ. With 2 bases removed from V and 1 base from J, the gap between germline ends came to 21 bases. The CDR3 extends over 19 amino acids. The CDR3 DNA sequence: TGTGCCAGCAGCTTAATTTCAACGTGGGCCGACGTCGCCAAAAACATTCAGTACTTC. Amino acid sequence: CASSLISTWADVAKNIQYF.

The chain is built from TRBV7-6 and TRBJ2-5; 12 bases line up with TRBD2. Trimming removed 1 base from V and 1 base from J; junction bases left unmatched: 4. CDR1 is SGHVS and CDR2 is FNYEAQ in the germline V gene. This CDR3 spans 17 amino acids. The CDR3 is CASSLGKTSGGQETQYF. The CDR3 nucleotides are TGTGCCAGCAGCTTAGGCAAGACTAGCGGGGGCCAAGAGACCCAGTACTTC.